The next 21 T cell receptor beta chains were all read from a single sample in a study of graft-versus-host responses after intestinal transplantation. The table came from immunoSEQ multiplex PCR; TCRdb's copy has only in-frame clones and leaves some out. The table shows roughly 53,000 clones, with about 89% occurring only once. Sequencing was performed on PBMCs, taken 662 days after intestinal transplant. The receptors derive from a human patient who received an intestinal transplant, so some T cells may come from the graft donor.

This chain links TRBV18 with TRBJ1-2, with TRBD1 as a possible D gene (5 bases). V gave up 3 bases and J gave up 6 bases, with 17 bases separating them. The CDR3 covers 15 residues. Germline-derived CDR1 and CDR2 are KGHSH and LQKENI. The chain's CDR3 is CASSPATGRGNGYTF. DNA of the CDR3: TGTGCCAGCTCACCCGCCACAGGTCGAGGGAATGGCTACACCTTC.

In DNA form, the CDR3 reads TGCGCCAGCAGCCTAGAAGCCGGGGGCAATCAGCCCCAGCATTTT. This translates into CASSLEAGGNQPQHF. The J gene is TRBJ1-5, the V gene TRBV5-1; D not certain. The CDR3 is made up of 15 amino acids. Germline V gives CDR1 SGHRS, CDR2 YFSETQ. Trimming took 4 bases from V and 2 from J, leaving 13 bases between them. The whole variable domain, filled in from reference TRBV5-1 and TRBJ1-5, reads KAGVTQTPRYLIKTRGQQVTLSCSPISGHRSVSWYQQTPGQGLQFLFEYFSETQRNKGNFPGRFSGRQFSNSRSEMNVSTLELGDSALYLCASSLEAGGNQPQHFGDGTRLSIL.

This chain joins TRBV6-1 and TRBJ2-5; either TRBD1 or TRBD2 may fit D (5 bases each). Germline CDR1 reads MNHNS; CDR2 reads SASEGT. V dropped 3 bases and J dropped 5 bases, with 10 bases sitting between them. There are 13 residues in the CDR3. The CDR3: CASSERDVETQYF. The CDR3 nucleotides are TGTGCCAGCAGTGAGAGGGACGTCGAGACCCAGTACTTC.

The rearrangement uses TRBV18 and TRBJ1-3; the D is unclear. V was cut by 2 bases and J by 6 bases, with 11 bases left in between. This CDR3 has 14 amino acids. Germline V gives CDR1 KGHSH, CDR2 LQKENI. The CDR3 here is CASSPDGIANTIYF. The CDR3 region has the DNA TGTGCCAGCTCACCAGATGGGATCGCAAACACCATATATTTT. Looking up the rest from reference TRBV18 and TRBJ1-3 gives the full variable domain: NAGVMQNPRHLVRRRGQEARLRCSPMKGHSHVYWYRQLPEEGLKFMVYLQKENIIDESGMPKERFSAEFPKEGPSILRIQQVVRGDSAAYFCASSPDGIANTIYFGEGSWLTVV.

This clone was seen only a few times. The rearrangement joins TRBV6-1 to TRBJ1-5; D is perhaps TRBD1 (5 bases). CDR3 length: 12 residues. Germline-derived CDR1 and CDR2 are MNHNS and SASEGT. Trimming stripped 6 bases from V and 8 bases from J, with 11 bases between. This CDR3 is CASSPGTEPQHF. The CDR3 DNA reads TGTGCCAGCAGCCCCGGGACTGAGCCCCAGCATTTT.

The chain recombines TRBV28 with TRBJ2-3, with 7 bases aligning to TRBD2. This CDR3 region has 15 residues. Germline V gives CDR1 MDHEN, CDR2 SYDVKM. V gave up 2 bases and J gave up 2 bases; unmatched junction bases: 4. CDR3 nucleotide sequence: TGTGCCAGCAGTTTAGCGGGGGTGACCACAGATACGCAGTATTTT. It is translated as CASSLAGVTTDTQYF.

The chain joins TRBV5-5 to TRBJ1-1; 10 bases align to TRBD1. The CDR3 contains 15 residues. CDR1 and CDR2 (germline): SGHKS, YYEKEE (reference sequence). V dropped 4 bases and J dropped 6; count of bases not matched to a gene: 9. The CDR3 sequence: CASSAGQGMMAEAFF. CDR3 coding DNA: TGTGCCAGCAGCGCGGGACAGGGGATGATGGCTGAAGCTTTCTTT.

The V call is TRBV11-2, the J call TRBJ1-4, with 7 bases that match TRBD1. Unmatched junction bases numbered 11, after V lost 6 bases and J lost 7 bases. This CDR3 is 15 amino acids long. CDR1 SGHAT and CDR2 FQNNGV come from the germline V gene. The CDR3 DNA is TGTGCCAGCAGAGACACAGGGGAACCCAGTGAAAAACTGTTTTTT. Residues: CASRDTGEPSEKLFF.

Here the CDR3 reads CATTSGANVLTF. CDR3 bases: TGTGCCACCACATCTGGGGCCAACGTCCTGACTTTC. The chain couples TRBV10-3 to TRBJ2-6; no reliable D call. Trimming took 10 bases from V and 1 from J, leaving 5 bases between them. Per germline, CDR1 ENHRY and CDR2 SYGVKD. This CDR3 comprises 12 residues.

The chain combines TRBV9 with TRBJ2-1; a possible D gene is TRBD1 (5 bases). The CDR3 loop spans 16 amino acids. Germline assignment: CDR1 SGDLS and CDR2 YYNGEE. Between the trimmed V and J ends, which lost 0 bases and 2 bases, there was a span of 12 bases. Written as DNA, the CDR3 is TGTGCCAGCAGCGTAGAGGGGCTTCGGACCTACAATGAGCAGTTCTTC. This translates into CASSVEGLRTYNEQFF.

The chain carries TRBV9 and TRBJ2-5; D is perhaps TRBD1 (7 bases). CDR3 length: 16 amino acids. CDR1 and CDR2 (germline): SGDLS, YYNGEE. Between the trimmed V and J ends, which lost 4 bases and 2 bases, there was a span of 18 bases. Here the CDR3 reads CASSSSGGGPQETQYF. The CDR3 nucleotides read TGTGCCAGCAGCTCTTCAGGGGGAGGCCCTCAAGAGACCCAGTACTTC.

The CDR3: CASSLLSGDYNEQFF. In nucleotides, the CDR3 is TGTGCCAGCAGCTTACTGAGCGGGGATTACAATGAGCAGTTCTTC. This chain links TRBV7-2 with TRBJ2-1, with TRBD2 matching over 7 bases. J was trimmed by 4 bases and V by 2 bases; bases with no gene match: 5. Germline V gene sequence: CDR1 SGHTA, CDR2 FQGNSA. This CDR3 has 15 amino acids. Drawing the rest from reference TRBV7-2 and TRBJ2-1, the complete variable domain is GAGVSQSPSNKVTEKGKDVELRCDPISGHTALYWYRQSLGQGLEFLIYFQGNSAPDKSGLPSDRFSAERTGGSVSTLTIQRTQQEDSAVYLCASSLLSGDYNEQFFGPGTRLTVL.

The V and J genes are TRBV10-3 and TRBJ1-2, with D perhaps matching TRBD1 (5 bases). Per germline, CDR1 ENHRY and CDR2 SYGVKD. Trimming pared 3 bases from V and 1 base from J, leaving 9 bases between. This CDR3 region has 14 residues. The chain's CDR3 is CAISDGAHNYGYTF. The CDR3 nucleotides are TGTGCCATCAGTGACGGGGCCCATAACTATGGCTACACCTTC.

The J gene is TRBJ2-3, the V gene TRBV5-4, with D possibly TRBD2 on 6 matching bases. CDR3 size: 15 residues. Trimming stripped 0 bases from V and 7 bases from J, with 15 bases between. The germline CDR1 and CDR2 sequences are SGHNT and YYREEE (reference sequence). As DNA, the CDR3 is TGTGCCAGCAGCTTGGCCGGGACTTTGGCGTATACGCAGTATTTT. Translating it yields CASSLAGTLAYTQYF.

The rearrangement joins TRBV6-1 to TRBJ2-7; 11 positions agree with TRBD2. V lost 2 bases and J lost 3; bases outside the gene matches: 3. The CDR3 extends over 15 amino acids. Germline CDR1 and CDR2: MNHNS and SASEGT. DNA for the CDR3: TGTGCCAGCAGTGAATCACTAGCGGGGGTCTACGAGCAGTACTTC. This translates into CASSESLAGVYEQYF.

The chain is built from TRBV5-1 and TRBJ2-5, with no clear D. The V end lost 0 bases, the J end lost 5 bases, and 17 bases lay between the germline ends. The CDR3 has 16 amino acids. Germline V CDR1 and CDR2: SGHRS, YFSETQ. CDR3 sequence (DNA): TGCGCCAGCAGCTTGGAAGGTCCGTCTCCTAGGGAGACCCAGTACTTC. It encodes CASSLEGPSPRETQYF. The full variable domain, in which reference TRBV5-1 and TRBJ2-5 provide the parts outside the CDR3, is KAGVTQTPRYLIKTRGQQVTLSCSPISGHRSVSWYQQTPGQGLQFLFEYFSETQRNKGNFPGRFSGRQFSNSRSEMNVSTLELGDSALYLCASSLEGPSPRETQYFGPGTRLLVL.

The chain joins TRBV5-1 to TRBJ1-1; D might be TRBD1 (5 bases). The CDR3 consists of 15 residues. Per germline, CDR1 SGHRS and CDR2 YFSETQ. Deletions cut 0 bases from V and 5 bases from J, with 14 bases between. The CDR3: CASSLEPSGVTEAFF. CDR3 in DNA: TGCGCCAGCAGCTTGGAACCGTCGGGGGTTACTGAAGCTTTCTTT.

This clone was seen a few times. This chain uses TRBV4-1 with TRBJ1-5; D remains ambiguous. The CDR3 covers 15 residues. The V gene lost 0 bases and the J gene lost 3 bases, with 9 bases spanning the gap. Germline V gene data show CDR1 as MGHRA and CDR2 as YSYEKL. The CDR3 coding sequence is TGCGCCAGCAGCCAAGATTTCGGGCCCAATCAGCCCCAGCATTTT. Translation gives CASSQDFGPNQPQHF.

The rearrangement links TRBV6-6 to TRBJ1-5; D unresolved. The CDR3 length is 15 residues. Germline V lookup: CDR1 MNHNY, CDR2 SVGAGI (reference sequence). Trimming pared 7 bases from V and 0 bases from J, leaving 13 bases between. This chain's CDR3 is CASTPGDGSNQPQHF. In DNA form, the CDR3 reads TGTGCCAGCACGCCGGGAGATGGTAGCAATCAGCCCCAGCATTTT.

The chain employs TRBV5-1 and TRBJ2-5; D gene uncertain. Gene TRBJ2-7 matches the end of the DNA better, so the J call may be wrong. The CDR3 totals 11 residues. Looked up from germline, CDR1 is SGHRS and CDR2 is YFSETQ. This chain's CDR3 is CASSLRGEQYF. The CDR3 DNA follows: TGCGCCAGCAGCTTGCGCGGCGAGCAGTACTTC.

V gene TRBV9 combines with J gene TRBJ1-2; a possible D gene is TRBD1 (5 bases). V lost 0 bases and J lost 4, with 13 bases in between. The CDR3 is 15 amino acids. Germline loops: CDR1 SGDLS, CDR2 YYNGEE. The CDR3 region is CASSVALDRSYGYTF. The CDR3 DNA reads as TGTGCCAGCAGCGTAGCCCTAGACAGATCCTATGGCTACACCTTC.